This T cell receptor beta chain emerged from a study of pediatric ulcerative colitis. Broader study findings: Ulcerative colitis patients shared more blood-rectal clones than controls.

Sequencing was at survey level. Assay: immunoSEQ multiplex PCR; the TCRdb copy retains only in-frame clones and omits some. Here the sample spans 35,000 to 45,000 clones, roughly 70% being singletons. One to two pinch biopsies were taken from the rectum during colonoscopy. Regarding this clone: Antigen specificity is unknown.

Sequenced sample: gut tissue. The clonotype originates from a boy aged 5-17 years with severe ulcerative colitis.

CDR3 amino acids: CASSWTGANTGELFF. CDR3 bases: TGTGCCAGCAGCTGGACAGGGGCGAACACCGGGGAGCTGTTTTTT. The chain combines TRBV7-3 with TRBJ2-2, with 9 positions matching TRBD1. The CDR3 has 15 amino acids. In germline, CDR1 is SGHTA, CDR2 FQGTGA. With V trimmed by 4 bases and J by 0 bases, 0 bases remained unmatched.